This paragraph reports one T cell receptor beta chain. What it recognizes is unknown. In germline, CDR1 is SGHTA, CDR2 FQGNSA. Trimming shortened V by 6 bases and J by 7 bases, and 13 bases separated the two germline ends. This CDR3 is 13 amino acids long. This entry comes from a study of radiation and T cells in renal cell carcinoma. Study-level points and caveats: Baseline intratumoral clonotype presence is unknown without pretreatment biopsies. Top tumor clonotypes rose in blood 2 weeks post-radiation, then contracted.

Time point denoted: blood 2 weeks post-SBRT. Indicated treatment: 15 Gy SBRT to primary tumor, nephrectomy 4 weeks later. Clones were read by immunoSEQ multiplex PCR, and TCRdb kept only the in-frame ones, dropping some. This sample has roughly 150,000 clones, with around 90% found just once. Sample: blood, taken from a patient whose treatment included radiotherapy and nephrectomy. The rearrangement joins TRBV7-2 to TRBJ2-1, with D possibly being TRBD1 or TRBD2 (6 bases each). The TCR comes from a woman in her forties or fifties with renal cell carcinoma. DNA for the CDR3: TGTGCCAGCAGTCCGGGGGCCCTAAATGAGCAGTTCTTC. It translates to CASSPGALNEQFF.